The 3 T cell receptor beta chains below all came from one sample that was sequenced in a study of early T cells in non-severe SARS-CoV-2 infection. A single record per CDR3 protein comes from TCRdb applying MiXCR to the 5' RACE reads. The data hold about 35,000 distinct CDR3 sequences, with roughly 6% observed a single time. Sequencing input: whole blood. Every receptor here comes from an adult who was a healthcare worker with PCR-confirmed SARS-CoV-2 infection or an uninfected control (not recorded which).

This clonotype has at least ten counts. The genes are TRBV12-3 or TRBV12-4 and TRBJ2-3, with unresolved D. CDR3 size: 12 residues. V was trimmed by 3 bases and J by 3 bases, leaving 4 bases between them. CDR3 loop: CASSFSTDTQYF. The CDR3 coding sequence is TGTGCCAGCAGTTTTTCTACAGATACGCAGTATTTT.

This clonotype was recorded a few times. CDR3 in amino acids: CASSTTSGRADTQYF. DNA for the CDR3: TGCGCCAGCAGCACGACTAGCGGGAGGGCAGATACGCAGTATTTT. V usage is TRBV5-1 and J usage is TRBJ2-3; 14 positions agree with TRBD2. Looked up from germline, CDR1 is SGHRS and CDR2 is YFSETQ. The CDR3 has 15 residues. The J segment lost 4 bases and the V segment lost 4 bases, leaving 2 bases of the junction unmatched.

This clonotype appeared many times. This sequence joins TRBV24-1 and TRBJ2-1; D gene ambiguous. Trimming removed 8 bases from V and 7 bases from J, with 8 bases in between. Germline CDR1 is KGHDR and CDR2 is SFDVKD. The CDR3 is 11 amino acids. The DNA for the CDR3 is TGTGCCACCATTTTTGGGAATGAGCAGTTCTTC. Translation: CATIFGNEQFF.